The 20 T cell receptor beta chains in this list originate from one sample, sequenced in a study of blood T cell repertoires in COVID-19. Here immunoSEQ multiplex PCR was the method, and the copy in TCRdb shows in-frame clones only, minus some. The repertoire holds about 400,000 clones, approximately 87% seen once, with around 0.97% in the top ten. The specimen was PBMCs or T cells enriched from blood (not recorded which). The receptor source for this set is a woman aged 30 to 39 with acute COVID-19.

V and J are TRBV10-2 and TRBJ2-7; a possible D gene is TRBD2 (6 bases). Germline V gene lookup returns CDR1 WSHSY and CDR2 SAAADI. The germline V and J ends were trimmed by 2 bases and 6 bases, with 20 bases remaining between them. The CDR3 is 16 amino acids. The CDR3 reads CASSEGSAAGTREQYF. The CDR3 nucleotides read TGCGCCAGCAGTGAGGGGAGTGCCGCGGGGACTCGCGAGCAGTACTTC.

This clone was counted once. The V call is TRBV19, the J call TRBJ1-6; D possibly corresponds to TRBD1 (5 bases). The germline V gene encodes CDR1 LNHDA and CDR2 SQIVND (reference sequence). This CDR3 is built from 17 residues. Trimming took off 2 bases at V and 5 bases at J, with 16 bases between the two ends. The DNA for the CDR3 is TGTGCCAGTAGTATACCTCGGGGGTTTCTGGATAATTCACCCCTCCACTTT. Its translation is CASSIPRGFLDNSPLHF.

The gene calls are TRBV5-6 and TRBJ1-5; 9 bases fit TRBD1. Trimming cost V 1 base and J 3 bases; bases outside gene matches: 2. Germline V gives CDR1 SGHDT, CDR2 YYEEEE. The CDR3 spans 15 residues. CDR3 coding DNA: TGTGCCAGCAGCTTGTGGGACAGGGCCAATCAGCCCCAGCATTTT. It is translated as CASSLWDRANQPQHF.

The V and J genes are TRBV19 and TRBJ2-1, with D possibly being TRBD2 (6 bases). The V gene's germline CDR1 is LNHDA and CDR2 SQIVND (reference sequence). Trimming removed 6 bases at V and 3 bases at J, with 15 bases between. The CDR3 is 15 amino acids. DNA for the CDR3: TGTGCCAGTAGGACTAAAACGGGGGTCTACAATGAGCAGTTCTTC. Protein sequence: CASRTKTGVYNEQFF.

The chain has TRBV2 and TRBJ2-1, with TRBD2 matching 9 bases. Germline V gene sequence: CDR1 SNHLY, CDR2 FYNNEI. J was trimmed by 0 bases and V by 6 bases; bases with no gene match: 3. The CDR3 contains 15 residues. The CDR3 region is CASRVAGDSYNEQFF. The CDR3 nucleotides read TGTGCCAGCAGAGTAGCGGGGGACTCCTACAATGAGCAGTTCTTC.

The CDR3 protein is CASSSQGTEAFF. In DNA form, the CDR3 reads TGTGCCAGCAGTTCTCAGGGCACTGAAGCTTTCTTT. V gene TRBV27 combines with J gene TRBJ1-1, with D possibly matching TRBD1 (5 bases). The CDR3 spans 12 residues. With 4 bases removed from V and 4 bases from J, the gap between germline ends came to 7 bases. The V gene's germline CDR1 is MNHEY and CDR2 SMNVEV (reference sequence).

About this clone: The sample contains more than one DNA sequence encoding this CDR3. This chain uses TRBV6-5 with TRBJ2-7; TRBD1 aligns across 7 bases. Germline V gene data show CDR1 as MNHEY and CDR2 as SVGAGI. With V trimmed by 4 bases and J by 2 bases, 2 bases remained unmatched. There are 13 residues in the CDR3. Here the CDR3 reads CASSWTGPYEQYF. The CDR3 nucleotides are TGTGCCAGCAGTTGGACAGGCCCCTACGAGCAGTACTTC.

This chain connects TRBV15 to TRBJ1-2; D gene ambiguous. Germline loops: CDR1 LNHNV, CDR2 YYDKDF (reference sequence). The CDR3 sequence is 17 residues long. V lost 5 bases and J lost 5, with 24 bases in between. DNA of the CDR3: TGTGCCACCAGCCCTATCCCAGGAAGAGGGTTGAGATATGGCTACACCTTC. This codes for CATSPIPGRGLRYGYTF.

The rearrangement joins TRBV19 to TRBJ1-5; no clear D gene. CDR1 and CDR2 from the germline V gene are LNHDA and SQIVND (reference sequence). Trimming cost V 5 bases and J 2 bases, with 22 bases left between them. CDR3 length: 18 amino acids. The CDR3 region is CASSPYPVGAGGNQPQHF. In nucleotides, the CDR3 is TGTGCCAGTAGTCCTTATCCTGTCGGCGCCGGGGGCAATCAGCCCCAGCATTTT. Full variable domain (rest looked up from reference TRBV19 and TRBJ1-5): DGGITQSPKYLFRKEGQNVTLSCEQNLNHDAMYWYRQDPGQGLRLIYYSQIVNDFQKGDIAEGYSVSREKKESFPLTVTSAQKNPTAFYLCASSPYPVGAGGNQPQHFGDGTRLSIL.

V and J are TRBV9 and TRBJ1-2, with D possibly matching TRBD1 (5 bases). Germline-derived CDR1 and CDR2 are SGDLS and YYNGEE. Trimming removed 0 bases from V and 4 bases from J, with 16 bases in between. This CDR3 region has 16 residues. The CDR3 spells CASSVEIDRRGYGYTF. DNA of the CDR3: TGTGCCAGCAGCGTAGAGATTGACAGAAGAGGCTATGGCTACACCTTC.

The rearrangement links TRBV25-1 to TRBJ1-4, with no clear D. CDR3 length: 16 amino acids. Trimming stripped 1 base from V and 2 bases from J, with 11 bases between. Germline CDR1 reads MGHDK; CDR2 reads SYGVNS. Written as DNA, the CDR3 is TGTGCCAGCAGTGAATTGGGTAGGGAGACTAATGAAAAACTGTTTTTT. It is translated as CASSELGRETNEKLFF. Supplemented by reference TRBV25-1 and TRBJ1-4, the full variable domain reads EADIYQTPRYLVIGTGKKITLECSQTMGHDKMYWYQQDPGMELHLIHYSYGVNSTEKGDLSSESTVSRIRTEHFPLTLESARPSHTSQYLCASSELGRETNEKLFFGSGTQLSVL.

The table lists this clone with a count of one. The V and J genes are TRBV5-6 and TRBJ2-7, with 8 bases lining up with TRBD1. The CDR3 is 15 residues long. CDR1 and CDR2 from the germline V gene are SGHDT and YYEEEE. V was clipped by 1 base and J by 2 bases; unmatched bases: 5. The CDR3 region is CASSLTGGGPYEQYF. The CDR3 nucleotides read TGTGCCAGCAGCTTGACAGGGGGAGGCCCCTACGAGCAGTACTTC.

The V call is TRBV9, the J call TRBJ1-4; a possible D gene is TRBD1 (5 bases). CDR3 length: 15 amino acids. Germline CDR1 and CDR2: SGDLS and YYNGEE. V shed 0 bases and J shed 4 bases, with 10 bases lying between them. The CDR3 loop is CASSVAAGYNEKLFF. The CDR3 DNA sequence: TGTGCCAGCAGCGTAGCTGCAGGGTATAATGAAAAACTGTTTTTT. Full variable domain (missing parts from reference TRBV9 and TRBJ1-4): DSGVTQTPKHLITATGQRVTLRCSPRSGDLSVYWYQQSLDQGLQFLIQYYNGEERAKGNILERFSAQQFPDLHSELNLSSLELGDSALYFCASSVAAGYNEKLFFGSGTQLSVL.

This chain joins TRBV2 and TRBJ1-2; the D gene is possibly TRBD1 (6 bases). In germline, CDR1 is SNHLY, CDR2 FYNNEI. Trimming removed 7 bases at V and 5 bases at J, with 8 bases between. The CDR3 covers 11 residues. This CDR3 is CASMRGYGYTF. In DNA form, the CDR3 reads TGTGCCAGCATGAGGGGGTATGGCTACACCTTC. The whole variable domain, filled in from reference TRBV2 and TRBJ1-2, reads EPEVTQTPSHQVTQMGQEVILRCVPISNHLYFYWYRQILGQKVEFLVSFYNNEISEKSEIFDDQFSVERPDGSNFTLKIRSTKLEDSAMYFCASMRGYGYTFGSGTRLTVV.

V usage is TRBV5-1 and J usage is TRBJ1-1; TRBD1 might be the D (5 bases). V lost 1 base and J lost 3, with 13 bases in between. CDR1 and CDR2 (germline): SGHRS, YFSETQ. This CDR3 spans 15 amino acids. CDR3 protein: CASSLLPREDTEAFF. CDR3 nucleotides: TGCGCCAGCAGCTTGCTACCCAGGGAGGACACTGAAGCTTTCTTT.

The J gene is TRBJ2-1, the V gene TRBV4-1, with 12 positions matching TRBD1. The CDR3 loop spans 15 amino acids. V was pared by 3 bases and J by 12 bases, with 9 bases of the junction left unmatched. The V gene's germline CDR1 is MGHRA and CDR2 YSYEKL. CDR3 loop: CASSHAGTGGIGQFF. The CDR3 region has the DNA TGCGCCAGCAGCCACGCCGGGACAGGGGGCATTGGGCAGTTCTTC.

V gene TRBV15 combines with J gene TRBJ1-4; 9 positions match TRBD1. V gave up 5 bases and J gave up 7 bases; unmatched junction bases: 8. The CDR3 consists of 15 residues. The germline V gene has CDR1 LNHNV and CDR2 YYDKDF (reference sequence). CDR3 DNA sequence: TGTGCCACCAGCGAGGGGACAGGGCGTCGTGAAAAACTGTTTTTT. Amino acids: CATSEGTGRREKLFF.

The V and J genes are TRBV29-1 and TRBJ2-7; D is unclear. The CDR3 is 14 amino acids. The germline CDR1 and CDR2 sequences are SQVTM and ANQGSEA. V was pared by 4 bases and J by 6 bases, with 19 bases between. CDR3 bases: TGCAGCGTTGTAAAGGAACAGTTCATCGGCGAGCAGTACTTC. Protein: CSVVKEQFIGEQYF.

The chain links TRBV7-2 to TRBJ2-5; D is perhaps TRBD2 (7 bases). The germline gives CDR1 SGHTA, CDR2 FQGNSA. CDR3 size: 16 residues. The V end lost 2 bases, the J end lost 5 bases, and 18 bases lay between the germline ends. The CDR3 DNA reads TGTGCCAGCAGCTTATACGGGGGGCTGGGTCGGGAGACCCAGTACTTC. Residues: CASSLYGGLGRETQYF.

This chain joins TRBV7-8 and TRBJ2-1; D may be TRBD1 (6 bases). The CDR3 sequence is 15 residues long. Germline loops: CDR1 SGHVS, CDR2 FQNEAQ. With 3 bases removed from V and 2 bases from J, the gap between germline ends came to 11 bases. CDR3 sequence: CASSFRDTTYNEQFF. CDR3 nucleotide sequence: TGTGCCAGCAGCTTCCGGGACACCACCTACAATGAGCAGTTCTTC. The full variable domain, completed using reference TRBV7-8 and TRBJ2-1, is GAGVSQSPRYKVAKRGQDVALRCDPISGHVSLFWYQQALGQGPEFLTYFQNEAQLDKSGLPSDRFFAERPEGSVSTLKIQRTQQEDSAVYLCASSFRDTTYNEQFFGPGTRLTVL.